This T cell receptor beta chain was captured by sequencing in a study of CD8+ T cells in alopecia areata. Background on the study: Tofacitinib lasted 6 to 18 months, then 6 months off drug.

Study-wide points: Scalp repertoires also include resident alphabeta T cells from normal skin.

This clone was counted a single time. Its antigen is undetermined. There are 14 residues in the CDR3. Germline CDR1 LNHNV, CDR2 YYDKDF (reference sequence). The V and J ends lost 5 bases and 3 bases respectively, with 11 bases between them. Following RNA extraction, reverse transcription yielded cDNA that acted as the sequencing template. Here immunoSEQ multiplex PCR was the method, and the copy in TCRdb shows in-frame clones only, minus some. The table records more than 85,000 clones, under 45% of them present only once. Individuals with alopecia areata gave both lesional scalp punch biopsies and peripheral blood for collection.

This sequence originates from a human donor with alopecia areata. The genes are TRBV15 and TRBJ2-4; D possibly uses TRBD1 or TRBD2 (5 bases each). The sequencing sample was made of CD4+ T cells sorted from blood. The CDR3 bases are TGTGCCACCAGCCGCCGGGACGACAAAAACATTCAGTACTTC. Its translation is CATSRRDDKNIQYF.